These 26 T cell receptor beta chains came from one sample sequenced in a study of Tregs in tolerant kidney transplant recipients. The repertoire was sequenced with immunoSEQ multiplex PCR; TCRdb's copy has only in-frame clones and lacks some. Found here are 50,000 or so clones, less than 95% of them singletons; the top ten hold about 0.7%. Sequencing was done on a sample of Tregs from blood. The receptors originated from a human donor in good health.

This rearrangement joins TRBV5-1 to TRBJ1-1; no clear D. This CDR3 is 13 amino acids long. V was shortened by 3 bases and J by 3 bases, with 9 bases between the two germline ends. In germline, CDR1 is SGHRS, CDR2 YFSETQ. The CDR3 loop reads CASSWVGDTEAFF. The CDR3 DNA is TGCGCCAGCAGCTGGGTCGGGGACACTGAAGCTTTCTTT.

A single count supports this clone. This rearrangement joins TRBV6-1 to TRBJ2-7; the D is unclear. Germline CDR1 is MNHNS and CDR2 is SASEGT. CDR3 length: 15 residues. V lost 6 bases and J 5 bases, leaving 20 bases between the germline ends. CDR3 sequence (DNA): TGTGCCAGCAGGGACCCTTGGAAAGGGCTTAACGAGCAGTACTTC. Its protein product is CASRDPWKGLNEQYF.

The chain uses TRBV18 and TRBJ2-7; 8 bases line up with TRBD1. After removal of 5 bases from V and 1 base from J, the junction contained 7 bases not matched to a gene. Germline values: CDR1 KGHSH, CDR2 LQKENI. CDR3 length equals 15 residues. The CDR3 region has the DNA TGTGCCAGCTCAACCCGGGACAGGTCTTCCTACGAGCAGTACTTC. It yields the protein CASSTRDRSSYEQYF.

CDR3: CASSISKARGPGAFF. The CDR3 nucleotides read TGTGCCAGTAGTATATCTAAAGCGAGGGGGCCGGGGGCTTTCTTT. V usage is TRBV19 and J usage is TRBJ1-1; 7 nucleotides align to TRBD1. The length of the CDR3 is 15 residues. Germline assignment: CDR1 LNHDA and CDR2 SQIVND (reference sequence). Trimming at V came to 2 bases and at J to 11 bases, leaving 14 bases not matched to a gene.

With respect to this clone: Sequence at one end of the junction differs from germline and may be a read error. The identical CDR3 is also encoded by other nucleotide sequences in the sample. The rearrangement uses TRBV5-1 and TRBJ1-1, with D unclear. CDR3 size: 14 residues. CDR1 and CDR2 (germline): SGHRS, YFSETQ. CDR3 protein: CASSFHRVNTEAFF. The CDR3 bases are TGCGCCAGCAGCTTTCATCGGGTGAACACTGAGGCTTTCTTT.

The chain employs TRBV5-5 and TRBJ2-2; D not resolved. The germline V and J ends were trimmed by 4 bases and 6 bases, with 13 bases remaining between them. The CDR3 extends over 14 amino acids. Germline CDR1 and CDR2: SGHKS and YYEKEE (reference sequence). The CDR3 DNA is TGTGCCAGCAGCAGGGTGGCTCTACCCGGGGAGCTGTTTTTT. It encodes CASSRVALPGELFF.

CDR3 in amino acids: CASSFGTANYGYTF. CDR3 coding DNA: TGTGCCAGCAGCTTCGGGACAGCTAACTATGGCTACACCTTC. The rearrangement links TRBV11-2 to TRBJ1-2, with 7 bases fitting TRBD1. This CDR3 is built from 14 residues. Per germline, CDR1 SGHAT and CDR2 FQNNGV. Trimming cost V 3 bases and J 0 bases; bases outside gene matches: 1.

The gene calls are TRBV4-1 and TRBJ1-2; TRBD1 matches at 7 bases. Germline V gives CDR1 MGHRA, CDR2 YSYEKL. The CDR3 contains 17 residues. Trimming took 4 bases from V and 4 from J; bases not matched to a gene: 15. CDR3 coding DNA: TGCGCCAGCAGCCTCCAAATGAGGGTGTCAGGGGGCTATGGCTACACCTTC. It encodes CASSLQMRVSGGYGYTF.

V and J are TRBV11-2 and TRBJ1-3; D possibly corresponds to TRBD1 (5 bases). The CDR3 is 15 amino acids. Trimming pared 7 bases from V and 4 bases from J, leaving 17 bases between. Germline V gene lookup returns CDR1 SGHAT and CDR2 FQNNGV. The CDR3 coding sequence is TGTGCCAGCACAAACTTCCGGGGCCTGGGAAACACCATATATTTT. Translating it yields CASTNFRGLGNTIYF. The whole variable domain, filled in from reference TRBV11-2 and TRBJ1-3, reads EAGVAQSPRYKIIEKRQSVAFWCNPISGHATLYWYQQILGQGPKLLIQFQNNGVVDDSQLPKDRFSAERLKGVDSTLKIQPAKLEDSAVYLCASTNFRGLGNTIYFGEGSWLTVV.

J is TRBJ1-5 and V is TRBV5-1; D is possibly TRBD1 (6 bases). The CDR3 is 14 residues long. Germline V gene data show CDR1 as SGHRS and CDR2 as YFSETQ. The V gene lost 4 bases and the J gene lost 5 bases, with 13 bases spanning the gap. CDR3 sequence reads: CASSAGSGDQPQHF. For the CDR3, the DNA is TGCGCCAGCAGCGCGGGGTCAGGGGATCAGCCCCAGCATTTT. The full variable domain, rest sourced from reference TRBV5-1 and TRBJ1-5, is KAGVTQTPRYLIKTRGQQVTLSCSPISGHRSVSWYQQTPGQGLQFLFEYFSETQRNKGNFPGRFSGRQFSNSRSEMNVSTLELGDSALYLCASSAGSGDQPQHFGDGTRLSIL.

The chain couples TRBV7-9 to TRBJ2-7, with 7 nucleotides matching TRBD1. The germline gives CDR1 SEHNR, CDR2 FQNEAQ (reference sequence). The V gene end was trimmed by 3 bases and the J gene end by 5 bases; junction bases not matched to a gene: 1. The CDR3 runs 12 residues. CDR3 nucleotides: TGTGCCAGCAGCTTCGACAGGGACGAGCAGTACTTC. It specifies CASSFDRDEQYF.

The chain links TRBV6-1 to TRBJ1-2; D might be TRBD1 (5 bases). The germline gives CDR1 MNHNS, CDR2 SASEGT. Trimming pared 3 bases from V and 2 bases from J, leaving 16 bases between. The CDR3 is 16 amino acids. The DNA of the CDR3 is TGTGCCAGCAGTGACCGGGCAAGAGGGGCCAACTATGGCTACACCTTC. As protein: CASSDRARGANYGYTF.

This clone was counted a single time. The chain has TRBV5-1 and TRBJ2-3; D call uncertain. Germline V gene sequence: CDR1 SGHRS, CDR2 YFSETQ. The CDR3 is made up of 12 amino acids. The V gene lost 1 base and the J gene lost 7 bases, with 7 bases spanning the gap. This CDR3 reads CASSLMENTQYF. The DNA of the CDR3 is TGCGCCAGCAGCTTGATGGAGAATACGCAGTATTTT.

The chain uses TRBV18 and TRBJ2-5, with unresolved D. Germline assignment: CDR1 KGHSH and CDR2 LQKENI. The CDR3 covers 11 residues. With 2 bases removed from V and 5 bases from J, the gap between germline ends came to 3 bases. The CDR3 is CASSPGETQYF. DNA of the CDR3: TGTGCCAGCTCACCAGGGGAGACCCAGTACTTC. Looking up the rest from reference TRBV18 and TRBJ2-5 gives the full variable domain: NAGVMQNPRHLVRRRGQEARLRCSPMKGHSHVYWYRQLPEEGLKFMVYLQKENIIDESGMPKERFSAEFPKEGPSILRIQQVVRGDSAAYFCASSPGETQYFGPGTRLLVL.

The CDR3 spells CASSLAGSSYNEQFF. In DNA, the CDR3 is TGTGCCAGCAGTTTAGCGGGCAGCTCCTACAATGAGCAGTTCTTC. This rearrangement joins TRBV6-5 to TRBJ2-1; 7 bases are a match to TRBD2. Germline V gene sequence: CDR1 MNHEY, CDR2 SVGAGI. Germline trimming cut 4 bases from V and 0 bases from J; bases unmatched to any gene: 3. The CDR3 contains 15 residues.

This clone showed up just once. The chain carries TRBV10-1 and TRBJ1-1, with a weak D call TRBD1 (6 bases). V was shortened by 3 bases and J by 2 bases, with 16 bases between the two germline ends. Per the germline V gene, CDR1 is WNHNN and CDR2 is SYGVQD (reference sequence). The CDR3 has 16 residues. Written as DNA, the CDR3 is TGCGCCAGCAGTGAATACAGTTCCAGGGGTAACACTGAAGCTTTCTTT. Encoded protein: CASSEYSSRGNTEAFF.

V and J are TRBV5-1 and TRBJ2-7, with D possibly called TRBD1 or TRBD2 (5 bases each). Trimming pared 5 bases from V and 6 bases from J, leaving 18 bases between. The germline gives CDR1 SGHRS, CDR2 YFSETQ. This CDR3 is built from 14 residues. The CDR3 coding sequence is TGCGCCAGCAGGACCGGGACGGGCGTTTTCGAGCAGTACTTC. Residues: CASRTGTGVFEQYF. Variable domain in full (rest from reference TRBV5-1 and TRBJ2-7): KAGVTQTPRYLIKTRGQQVTLSCSPISGHRSVSWYQQTPGQGLQFLFEYFSETQRNKGNFPGRFSGRQFSNSRSEMNVSTLELGDSALYLCASRTGTGVFEQYFGPGTRLTVT.

The V gene is TRBV5-1, the J gene TRBJ2-5; 8 nucleotides align to TRBD2. The end of the DNA aligns better with TRBJ2-7, so the J call may be wrong. The CDR3 covers 13 residues. Germline CDR1 is SGHRS and CDR2 is YFSETQ. The CDR3 protein is CASSLVLAGEQYF. The DNA of the CDR3 is TGCGCCAGCAGCTTGGTTCTAGCGGGCGAGCAGTACTTC.

This chain links TRBV27 with TRBJ2-7; 10 bases map to TRBD2. The CDR3 covers 15 residues. Germline lookup yields CDR1 MNHEY and CDR2 SMNVEV (reference sequence). Losses at the gene ends were 9 bases for V and 4 bases for J; bases not matched to a gene: 12. CDR3: CASNRAGGLRYEQYF. CDR3 DNA sequence: TGTGCCAGTAATCGAGCGGGAGGGCTTAGGTACGAGCAGTACTTC.

This clone was observed a handful of times. The rearrangement uses TRBV12-5 and TRBJ1-2; TRBD1 agrees at 7 bases. Germline assignment: CDR1 LGHNT and CDR2 FRNRAP. The V gene end was trimmed by 6 bases and the J gene end by 1 base; junction bases not matched to a gene: 11. The CDR3 totals 16 residues. The chain's CDR3 is CASGNPRTGGNYGYTF. The CDR3 bases are TGTGCTAGTGGAAACCCGAGGACAGGCGGTAACTATGGCTACACCTTC.

This clone was seen only once. The CDR3: CASSEQGDYGYTF. Here the CDR3 DNA reads TGTGCCAGCAGCGAGCAGGGGGACTATGGCTACACCTTC. The chain is built from TRBV9 and TRBJ1-2, with 7 bases matching TRBD1. Germline values: CDR1 SGDLS, CDR2 YYNGEE. V was clipped by 3 bases and J by 3 bases; unmatched bases: 2. The CDR3 consists of 13 residues. Combining the CDR3 with reference TRBV9 and TRBJ1-2 gives the whole variable domain DSGVTQTPKHLITATGQRVTLRCSPRSGDLSVYWYQQSLDQGLQFLIQYYNGEERAKGNILERFSAQQFPDLHSELNLSSLELGDSALYFCASSEQGDYGYTFGSGTRLTVV.

The chain uses TRBV29-1 and TRBJ2-1, with TRBD2 identical over 8 bases. The CDR3 length is 15 residues. The V gene end was trimmed by 0 bases and the J gene end by 10 bases; junction bases not matched to a gene: 11. Per germline, CDR1 SQVTM and CDR2 ANQGSEA. CDR3: CSVEDTGLVNGEQFF. The CDR3 DNA sequence: TGCAGCGTTGAAGACACGGGACTAGTTAATGGCGAGCAGTTCTTC.

The chain joins TRBV5-1 to TRBJ2-3, with TRBD2 matching 7 bases. V was pared by 4 bases and J by 4 bases, with 0 bases of the junction left unmatched. The length of the CDR3 is 12 residues. CDR1 SGHRS and CDR2 YFSETQ come from the germline V gene. This chain's CDR3 is CASSREADTQYF. The CDR3 DNA reads TGCGCCAGCAGCCGGGAGGCAGATACGCAGTATTTT.

In its sample, this clone was seen once. This chain connects TRBV12-5 to TRBJ2-3; no firm D call. V was cut by 7 bases and J by 6 bases, with 8 bases left in between. Germline lookup yields CDR1 LGHNT and CDR2 FRNRAP. CDR3 size: 11 residues. The CDR3 DNA reads TGTGCTAGTGCTTCGCGGGATACGCAGTATTTT. Its protein product is CASASRDTQYF. The whole variable domain, remainder taken from reference TRBV12-5 and TRBJ2-3, is DARVTQTPRHKVTEMGQEVTMRCQPILGHNTVFWYRQTMMQGLELLAYFRNRAPLDDSGMPKDRFSAEMPDATLATLKIQPSEPRDSAVYFCASASRDTQYFGPGTRLTVL.

The rearrangement links TRBV7-9 to TRBJ2-4; tentatively, D is TRBD1 or TRBD2 (5 bases each). The V end was cut by 2 bases, the J end by 6 bases, with 17 bases between. There are 16 residues in the CDR3. Per germline, CDR1 SEHNR and CDR2 FQNEAQ (reference sequence). The CDR3: CASSLRVRGEGNIQYF. The CDR3 coding sequence is TGTGCCAGCAGCTTAAGAGTAAGGGGCGAGGGAAACATTCAGTACTTC.

The chain combines TRBV6-1 with TRBJ2-7; a possible D gene is TRBD2 (6 bases). The germline V gene has CDR1 MNHNS and CDR2 SASEGT. V was cut by 2 bases and J by 4 bases, with 21 bases left in between. The CDR3 runs to 17 residues. DNA for the CDR3: TGTGCCAGCAGTGAAAGGTGGAGGGGACCGGCAGGGTACGAGCAGTACTTC. Translation gives CASSERWRGPAGYEQYF.